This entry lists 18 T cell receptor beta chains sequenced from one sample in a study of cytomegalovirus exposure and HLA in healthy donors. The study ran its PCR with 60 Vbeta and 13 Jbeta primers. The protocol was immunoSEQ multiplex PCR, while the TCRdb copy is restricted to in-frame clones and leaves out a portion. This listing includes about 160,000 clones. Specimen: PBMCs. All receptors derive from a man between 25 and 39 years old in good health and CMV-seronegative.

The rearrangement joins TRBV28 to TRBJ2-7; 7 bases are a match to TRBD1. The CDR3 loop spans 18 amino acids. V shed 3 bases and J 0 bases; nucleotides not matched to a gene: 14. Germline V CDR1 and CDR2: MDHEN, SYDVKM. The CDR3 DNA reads TGTGCCAGCAGTTTCCCCCGGGACAGAGCTTTATCCTCCTACGAGCAGTACTTC. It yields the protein CASSFPRDRALSSYEQYF.

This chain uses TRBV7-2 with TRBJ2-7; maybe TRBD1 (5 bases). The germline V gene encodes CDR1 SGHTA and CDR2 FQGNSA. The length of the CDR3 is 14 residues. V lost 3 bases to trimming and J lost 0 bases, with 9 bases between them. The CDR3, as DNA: TGTGCCAGCAGCTTCAGTGACAGCTCCTACGAGCAGTACTTC. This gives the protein CASSFSDSSYEQYF. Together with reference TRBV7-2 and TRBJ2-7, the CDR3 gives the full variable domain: GAGVSQSPSNKVTEKGKDVELRCDPISGHTALYWYRQSLGQGLEFLIYFQGNSAPDKSGLPSDRFSAERTGGSVSTLTIQRTQQEDSAVYLCASSFSDSSYEQYFGPGTRLTVT.

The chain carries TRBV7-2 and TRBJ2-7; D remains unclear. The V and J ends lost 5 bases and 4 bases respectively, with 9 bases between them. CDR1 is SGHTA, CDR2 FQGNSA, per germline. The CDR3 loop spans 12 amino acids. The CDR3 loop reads CASSLTTYEQYF. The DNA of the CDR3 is TGTGCCAGCAGCCTCACGACTTACGAGCAGTACTTC.

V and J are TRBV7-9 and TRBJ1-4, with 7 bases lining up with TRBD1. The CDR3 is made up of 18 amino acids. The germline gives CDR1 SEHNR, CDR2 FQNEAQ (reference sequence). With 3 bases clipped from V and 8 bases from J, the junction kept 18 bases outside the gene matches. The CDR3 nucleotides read TGTGCCAGCAGCTTCTTGGTAGGGAACAGGGGTTGGAGGGAAAAACTGTTTTTT. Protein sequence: CASSFLVGNRGWREKLFF.

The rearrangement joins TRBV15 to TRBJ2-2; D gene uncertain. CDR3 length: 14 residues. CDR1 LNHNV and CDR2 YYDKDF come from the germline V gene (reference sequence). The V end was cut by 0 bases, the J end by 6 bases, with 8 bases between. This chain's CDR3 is CATSRDLVAGELFF. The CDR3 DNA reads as TGTGCCACCAGCAGAGATCTCGTCGCCGGGGAGCTGTTTTTT.

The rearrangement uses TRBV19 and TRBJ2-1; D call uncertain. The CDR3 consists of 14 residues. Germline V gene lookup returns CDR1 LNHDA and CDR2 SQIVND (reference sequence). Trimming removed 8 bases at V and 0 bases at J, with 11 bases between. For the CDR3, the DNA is TGTGCCAGTCGAACACCGTTCTCCTACAATGAGCAGTTCTTC. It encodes CASRTPFSYNEQFF.

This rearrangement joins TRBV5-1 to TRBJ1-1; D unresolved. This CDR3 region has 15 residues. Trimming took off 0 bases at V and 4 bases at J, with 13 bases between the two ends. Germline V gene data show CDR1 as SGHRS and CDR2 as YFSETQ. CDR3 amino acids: CASSLAPGQSTEAFF. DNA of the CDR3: TGCGCCAGCAGCTTGGCCCCTGGGCAGAGCACTGAAGCTTTCTTT. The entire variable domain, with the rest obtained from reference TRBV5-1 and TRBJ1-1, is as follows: KAGVTQTPRYLIKTRGQQVTLSCSPISGHRSVSWYQQTPGQGLQFLFEYFSETQRNKGNFPGRFSGRQFSNSRSEMNVSTLELGDSALYLCASSLAPGQSTEAFFGQGTRLTVV.

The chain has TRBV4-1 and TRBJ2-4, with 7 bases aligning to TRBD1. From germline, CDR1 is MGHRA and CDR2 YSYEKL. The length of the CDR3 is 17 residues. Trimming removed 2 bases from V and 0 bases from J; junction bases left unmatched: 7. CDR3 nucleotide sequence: TGCGCCAGCAGCCAATCCCGAACAGGGGTAGCCAAAAACATTCAGTACTTC. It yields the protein CASSQSRTGVAKNIQYF.

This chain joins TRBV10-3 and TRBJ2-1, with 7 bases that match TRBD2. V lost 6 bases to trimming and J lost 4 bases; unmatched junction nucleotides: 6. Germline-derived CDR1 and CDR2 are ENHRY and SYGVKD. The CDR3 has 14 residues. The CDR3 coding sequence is TGTGCCATCAGCGATAGCGGGTCTTACAATGAGCAGTTCTTC. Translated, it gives CAISDSGSYNEQFF.

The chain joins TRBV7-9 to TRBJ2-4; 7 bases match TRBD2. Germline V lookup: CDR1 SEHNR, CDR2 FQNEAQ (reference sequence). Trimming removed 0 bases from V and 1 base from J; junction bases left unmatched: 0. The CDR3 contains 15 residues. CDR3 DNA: TGTGCCAGCAGCTTAGCGCGGGGGGCCAAAAACATTCAGTACTTC. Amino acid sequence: CASSLARGAKNIQYF.

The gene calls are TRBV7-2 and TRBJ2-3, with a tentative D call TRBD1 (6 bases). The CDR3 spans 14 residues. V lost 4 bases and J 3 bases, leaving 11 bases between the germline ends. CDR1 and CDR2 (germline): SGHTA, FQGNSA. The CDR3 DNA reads TGTGCCAGCAGCTATGATACAGGGACAGATACGCAGTATTTT. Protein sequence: CASSYDTGTDTQYF.

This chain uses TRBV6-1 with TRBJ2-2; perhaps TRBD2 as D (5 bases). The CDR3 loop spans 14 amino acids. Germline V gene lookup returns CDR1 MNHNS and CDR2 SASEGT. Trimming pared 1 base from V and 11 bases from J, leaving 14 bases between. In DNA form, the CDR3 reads TGTGCCAGCAGTGAAGTGAGGCGAGGGCGTGAGCTGTTTTTT. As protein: CASSEVRRGRELFF.

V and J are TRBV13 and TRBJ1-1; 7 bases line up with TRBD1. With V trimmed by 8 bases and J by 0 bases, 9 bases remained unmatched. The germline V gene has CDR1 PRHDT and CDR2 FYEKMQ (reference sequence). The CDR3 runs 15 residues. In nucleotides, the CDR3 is TGTGCCAGCTACGGGACAGCGATTATGAACACTGAAGCTTTCTTT. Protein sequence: CASYGTAIMNTEAFF.

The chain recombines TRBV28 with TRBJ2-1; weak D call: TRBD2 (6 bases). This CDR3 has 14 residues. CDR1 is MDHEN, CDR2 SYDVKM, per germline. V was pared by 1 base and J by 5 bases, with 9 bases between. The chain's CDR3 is CASSLLGRNNEQFF. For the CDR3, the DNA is TGTGCCAGCAGTTTATTGGGGAGGAACAATGAGCAGTTCTTC. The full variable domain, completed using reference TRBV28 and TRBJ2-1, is DVKVTQSSRYLVKRTGEKVFLECVQDMDHENMFWYRQDPGLGLRLIYFSYDVKMKEKGDIPEGYSVSREKKERFSLILESASTNQTSMYLCASSLLGRNNEQFFGPGTRLTVL.

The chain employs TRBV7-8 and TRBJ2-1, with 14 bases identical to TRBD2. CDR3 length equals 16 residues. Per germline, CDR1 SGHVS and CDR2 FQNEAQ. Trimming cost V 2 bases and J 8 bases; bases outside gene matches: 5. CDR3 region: CASSLIGTSGSHEQFF. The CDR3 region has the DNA TGTGCCAGCAGCTTAATAGGGACTAGCGGGAGCCATGAGCAGTTCTTC. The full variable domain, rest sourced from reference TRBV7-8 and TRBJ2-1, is GAGVSQSPRYKVAKRGQDVALRCDPISGHVSLFWYQQALGQGPEFLTYFQNEAQLDKSGLPSDRFFAERPEGSVSTLKIQRTQQEDSAVYLCASSLIGTSGSHEQFFGPGTRLTVL.

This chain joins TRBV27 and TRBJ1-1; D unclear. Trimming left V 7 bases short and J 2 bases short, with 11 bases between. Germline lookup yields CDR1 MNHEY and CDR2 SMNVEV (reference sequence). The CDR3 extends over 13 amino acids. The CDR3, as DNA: TGTGCCAGCACTACGGGGTATAACACTGAAGCTTTCTTT. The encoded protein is CASTTGYNTEAFF.

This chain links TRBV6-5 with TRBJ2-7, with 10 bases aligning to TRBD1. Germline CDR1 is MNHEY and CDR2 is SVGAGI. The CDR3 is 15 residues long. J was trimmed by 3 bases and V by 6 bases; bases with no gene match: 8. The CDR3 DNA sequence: TGTGCCAGCAGGCGGACAGGGGGGACGAGCTACGAGCAGTACTTC. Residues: CASRRTGGTSYEQYF.

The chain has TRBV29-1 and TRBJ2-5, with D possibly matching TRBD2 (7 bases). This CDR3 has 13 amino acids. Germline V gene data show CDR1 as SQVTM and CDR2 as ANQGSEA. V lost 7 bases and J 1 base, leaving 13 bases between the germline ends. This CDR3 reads CSGGGGTQETQYF. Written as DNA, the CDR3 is TGCAGCGGGGGAGGGGGGACCCAAGAGACCCAGTACTTC.